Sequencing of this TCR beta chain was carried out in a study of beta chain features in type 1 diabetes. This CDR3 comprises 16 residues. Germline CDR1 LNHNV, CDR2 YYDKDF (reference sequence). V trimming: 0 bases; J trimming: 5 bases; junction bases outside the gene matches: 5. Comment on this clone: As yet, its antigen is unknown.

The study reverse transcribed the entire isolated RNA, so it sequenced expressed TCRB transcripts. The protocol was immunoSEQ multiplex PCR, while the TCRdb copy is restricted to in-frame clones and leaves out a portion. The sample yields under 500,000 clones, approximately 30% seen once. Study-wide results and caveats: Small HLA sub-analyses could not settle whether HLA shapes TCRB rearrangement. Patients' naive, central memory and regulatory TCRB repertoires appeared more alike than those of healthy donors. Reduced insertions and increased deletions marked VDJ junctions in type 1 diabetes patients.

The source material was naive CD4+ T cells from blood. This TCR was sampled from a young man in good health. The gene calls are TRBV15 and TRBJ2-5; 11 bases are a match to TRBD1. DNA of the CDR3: TGTGCCACCAGCAGAGATCGGGACAGGGGGTTCGAGACCCAGTACTTC. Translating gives CATSRDRDRGFETQYF.